The 8 T cell receptor beta chains in this list originate from one sample, sequenced in a study of T-cell reconstitution after alpha-beta-depleted transplantation in children. The authors prepared the TCRbeta library with unique molecular identifiers. TCRdb re-called the PCR reads through MiXCR, storing one row per CDR3 protein. The table includes about 100,000 distinct CDR3 sequences, roughly 7.6% detected once. The source was PBMCs, collected before TCRalphabeta/CD19-depleted stem cell transplant. The receptors originated from a boy younger than 10 with acute lymphoblastic leukemia, due to receive a stem cell transplant.

The chain carries TRBV12-3 or TRBV12-4 and TRBJ2-1, with a tentative D call TRBD1 (6 bases). The CDR3 has 15 amino acids. Trimming cost V 6 bases and J 0 bases, with 12 bases left between them. The DNA of the CDR3 is TGTGCCAGCAGATCGCAGGGGAGCTCCTACAATGAGCAGTTCTTC. It specifies CASRSQGSSYNEQFF.

This clonotype has a count of ten or more. The rearrangement joins TRBV5-1 to TRBJ1-4, with 7 bases aligning to TRBD1. V shed 4 bases and J 4 bases; nucleotides not matched to a gene: 4. In germline, CDR1 is SGHRS, CDR2 YFSETQ. The CDR3 extends over 14 amino acids. The CDR3 DNA reads TGCGCCAGCAGCCCGCGGGACAGTAATGAAAAACTGTTTTTT. This sequence encodes CASSPRDSNEKLFF.

This clonotype has a handful of counts. The V call is TRBV29-1, the J call TRBJ2-7, with D unresolved. The V end lost 1 base, the J end lost 7 bases, and 17 bases lay between the germline ends. Germline CDR1 is SQVTM and CDR2 is ANQGSEA. The CDR3 length is 14 residues. In DNA, the CDR3 is TGCAGCGTTGAAGTTTTAGGGTTATCAGGAGAGCAGTACTTC. This encodes CSVEVLGLSGEQYF.

The J gene is TRBJ1-2, the V gene TRBV9; 8 bases agree with TRBD1. The V gene end was trimmed by 4 bases and the J gene end by 4 bases; junction bases not matched to a gene: 12. Germline values: CDR1 SGDLS, CDR2 YYNGEE. The CDR3 contains 16 residues. CDR3 in DNA: TGTGCCAGCAGCTTTCTGACAGGGGACCCCCTCTATGGCTACACCTTC. It codes for CASSFLTGDPLYGYTF.

In its sample, this clonotype was seen many times. The chain carries TRBV28 and TRBJ2-7; tentative D call: TRBD1 (6 bases). Germline CDR1 MDHEN, CDR2 SYDVKM. The CDR3 contains 16 residues. Trimming pared 3 bases from V and 0 bases from J, leaving 15 bases between. The CDR3 DNA follows: TGTGCCAGCAGTTTCTACCGCGGACAGTCCTCCTACGAGCAGTACTTC. Protein product: CASSFYRGQSSYEQYF. The full variable domain, its missing parts supplied by reference TRBV28 and TRBJ2-7, is DVKVTQSSRYLVKRTGEKVFLECVQDMDHENMFWYRQDPGLGLRLIYFSYDVKMKEKGDIPEGYSVSREKKERFSLILESASTNQTSMYLCASSFYRGQSSYEQYFGPGTRLTVT.

This clonotype was seen a handful of times. The genes are TRBV7-9 and TRBJ1-1; D may be TRBD1 (6 bases). Trimming took 4 bases from V and 8 from J, leaving 11 bases between them. The CDR3 covers 12 residues. Germline loops: CDR1 SEHNR, CDR2 FQNEAQ (reference sequence). The CDR3 sequence is CASSSETGEAFF. In DNA form, the CDR3 reads TGTGCCAGCAGCTCTGAGACAGGAGAAGCTTTCTTT.

This clonotype was seen a few times. A much bigger clone sits one base away, suggesting this may be a read error. The CDR3 region is CSSSQFLTGELFF. DNA of the CDR3: TGTTCCAGCAGCCAATTTCTCACCGGGGAGCTGTTTTTT. J is TRBJ2-2 and V is TRBV14; D gene ambiguous. The CDR3 has 13 amino acids. CDR1 is SGHDN, CDR2 FVKESK, per germline.

This clonotype was seen more than once but under ten times. The chain recombines TRBV5-6 with TRBJ2-7; TRBD1 aligns across 11 bases. CDR1 is SGHDT and CDR2 is YYEEEE in the germline V gene. The CDR3 length is 14 residues. The ends lost 2 bases at V and 5 bases at J; junction bases unmatched: 3. The DNA for the CDR3 is TGTGCCAGCAGCTTCGGGACAGGGGGGGACGAGCAGTACTTC. Amino acids: CASSFGTGGDEQYF.